This T cell receptor beta chain was documented in a study of control samples from healthy donors and cancer patients. Repertoires were generated with immunoSEQ multiplex PCR, while TCRdb's copy carries only in-frame clones and drops some. This sample has some 170,000 clones; roughly 95% occur once, and the top ten carry approximately 1%. Germline CDR1 SGHTA, CDR2 FQGTGA. Unmatched junction bases numbered 7, after V lost 5 bases and J lost 4 bases. CDR3 length: 16 residues. This clone was counted once. The rearrangement links TRBV7-3 to TRBJ2-1; 11 positions match TRBD2. The TCR originated in a woman aged 25 to 45 in good health. The sequenced sample was blood. CDR3 loop: CASSPGGLAAYNEQFF. CDR3 coding DNA: TGTGCCAGCAGCCCGGGGGGACTAGCGGCTTACAATGAGCAGTTCTTC.